Below, 31 T cell receptor beta chains from the same sample are listed, as sequenced in a study of blood T cell repertoires in COVID-19. Data came from immunoSEQ multiplex PCR; TCRdb stores just in-frame clones and leaves some out. The sample shows fewer than 250,000 clones, around 87% of them seen only once. Sequenced sample: PBMCs or T cells enriched from blood (not recorded which). Every receptor here comes from a man younger than 45 in a cohort exposed to, infected with or recovered from COVID-19 (not recorded which).

This sequence joins TRBV9 and TRBJ2-2, with 7 bases matching TRBD1. The CDR3 is made up of 18 amino acids. J lost 6 bases, V lost 2 bases, and 16 bases had no gene match. Germline loops: CDR1 SGDLS, CDR2 YYNGEE. Here the CDR3 reads CASSVRGRGQIQPGELFF. The CDR3 DNA sequence: TGTGCCAGCAGCGTCCGAGGAAGGGGACAGATTCAGCCCGGGGAGCTGTTTTTT.

This chain uses TRBV19 with TRBJ1-2; D may be TRBD1 (5 bases). Trimming left V 6 bases short and J 0 bases short, with 11 bases between. The CDR3 extends over 14 amino acids. The V gene's germline CDR1 is LNHDA and CDR2 SQIVND (reference sequence). The CDR3 protein is CASSQGLANYGYTF. The CDR3 region has the DNA TGTGCCAGTAGCCAGGGATTGGCTAACTATGGCTACACCTTC.

The chain links TRBV7-3 to TRBJ2-5, with 11 bases aligning to TRBD1. The length of the CDR3 is 14 residues. The germline V gene has CDR1 SGHTA and CDR2 FQGTGA. After removal of 5 bases from V and 4 bases from J, the junction contained 3 bases not matched to a gene. CDR3 coding DNA: TGTGCCAGCAGCACCGGGACAGGGGGAGAGACCCAGTACTTC. This sequence encodes CASSTGTGGETQYF.

The V gene is TRBV19, the J gene TRBJ2-3; TRBD2 agrees at 7 bases. V lost 5 bases to trimming and J lost 4 bases; unmatched junction nucleotides: 9. This CDR3 is 15 amino acids long. Germline loops: CDR1 LNHDA, CDR2 SQIVND (reference sequence). The CDR3 DNA reads TGTGCCAGTAGTCTCAGGACTAGTTCCGCAGATACGCAGTATTTT. Protein sequence: CASSLRTSSADTQYF.

The V call is TRBV4-1, the J call TRBJ2-7, with a weak D call TRBD2 (6 bases). The V gene lost 1 base and the J gene lost 3 bases, with 16 bases spanning the gap. The CDR3 sequence is 16 residues long. Germline V CDR1 and CDR2: MGHRA, YSYEKL. CDR3: CASSQGTSGSGYEQYF. The CDR3 DNA is TGCGCCAGCAGCCAAGGTACAAGCGGGTCCGGCTACGAGCAGTACTTC.

The chain employs TRBV3-1 (or the pseudogene TRBV3-2) and TRBJ1-3; the D gene is possibly TRBD1 (6 bases). The V gene's germline CDR1 is LGHDT and CDR2 YNNKEL (reference sequence). Trimming removed 2 bases at V and 2 bases at J, with 10 bases between. The CDR3 extends over 15 amino acids. The CDR3 region is CASSQSRGTGNTIYF. The CDR3 nucleotides read TGTGCCAGCAGCCAATCCAGGGGTACTGGAAACACCATATATTTT.

V gene TRBV2 combines with J gene TRBJ2-1; D ambiguous. This CDR3 spans 11 amino acids. Germline V CDR1 and CDR2: SNHLY, FYNNEI. V was trimmed by 2 bases and J by 7 bases, leaving 3 bases between them. CDR3 sequence: CASSERNEQFF. The DNA for the CDR3 is TGTGCCAGCAGTGAACGGAATGAGCAGTTCTTC.

The rearrangement uses TRBV2 and TRBJ2-1; weak D call: TRBD1 (5 bases). The CDR3 runs 15 residues. Per germline, CDR1 SNHLY and CDR2 FYNNEI. Trimming pared 3 bases from V and 9 bases from J, leaving 18 bases between. For the CDR3, the DNA is TGTGCCAGCAGTGACCCAGCAGGGCTTCAGAGTGAGCAGTTCTTC. It is translated as CASSDPAGLQSEQFF. The full variable domain, with the rest looked up from reference TRBV2 and TRBJ2-1, is EPEVTQTPSHQVTQMGQEVILRCVPISNHLYFYWYRQILGQKVEFLVSFYNNEISEKSEIFDDQFSVERPDGSNFTLKIRSTKLEDSAMYFCASSDPAGLQSEQFFGPGTRLTVL.

The rearrangement joins TRBV28 to TRBJ1-4; no clear D gene. V shed 7 bases and J shed 8 bases, with 17 bases lying between them. The CDR3 covers 14 residues. From germline, CDR1 is MDHEN and CDR2 SYDVKM. CDR3 protein: CASTLRGPGEKLFF. The CDR3 DNA reads as TGTGCCAGCACCCTACGGGGTCCTGGCGAAAAACTGTTTTTT.

The chain links TRBV3-1 (or the pseudogene TRBV3-2) to TRBJ2-3; 8 bases map to TRBD2. V trimming: 8 bases; J trimming: 0 bases; junction bases outside the gene matches: 4. The CDR3 loop spans 14 amino acids. Germline V gene lookup returns CDR1 LGHDT and CDR2 YNNKEL (reference sequence). The CDR3 nucleotides read TGTGCCAGCTCTAGCGGGTTTAGCACAGATACGCAGTATTTT. This sequence encodes CASSSGFSTDTQYF.

V and J are TRBV2 and TRBJ2-5; 12 bases align to TRBD2. The CDR3 runs to 15 residues. Germline V gene data show CDR1 as SNHLY and CDR2 as FYNNEI. J gave up 4 bases and V 9 bases, and 9 bases lay outside the gene matches. CDR3 loop: CARDTSGRSIETQYF. The CDR3 DNA is TGTGCCAGGGACACTAGCGGGAGGTCGATAGAGACCCAGTACTTC.

The rearrangement joins TRBV28 to TRBJ1-1; D is uncertain. Germline CDR1 and CDR2: MDHEN and SYDVKM. Trimming removed 10 bases from V and 0 bases from J, with 15 bases in between. The CDR3 extends over 14 amino acids. CDR3 coding DNA: TGTGCCACCTACGATGGAGGGATGAACACTGAAGCTTTCTTT. Translated: CATYDGGMNTEAFF.

This clone occurred once. The J gene is TRBJ2-5, the V gene TRBV6-6; tentative D call: TRBD1 (5 bases). V gave up 2 bases and J gave up 7 bases, with 8 bases separating them. Germline CDR1 is MNHNY and CDR2 is SVGAGI (reference sequence). This CDR3 is 12 amino acids long. CDR3 amino acids: CASSYLQGTQYF. DNA for the CDR3: TGTGCCAGCAGTTACCTCCAGGGGACCCAGTACTTC.

This clone showed up just once. This chain uses TRBV29-1 with TRBJ2-5; the match to TRBD2 covers 14 bases. Germline V gene lookup returns CDR1 SQVTM and CDR2 ANQGSEA. The CDR3 consists of 14 residues. V trimming: 7 bases; J trimming: 3 bases; junction bases outside the gene matches: 4. Here the CDR3 reads CSAGLAGGKETQYF. DNA of the CDR3: TGCAGCGCCGGACTAGCGGGAGGTAAAGAGACCCAGTACTTC.

The rearrangement uses TRBV2 and TRBJ2-2; 15 bases fit TRBD2. Germline CDR1 is SNHLY and CDR2 is FYNNEI. V was clipped by 5 bases and J by 6 bases; unmatched bases: 7. The CDR3 is 17 residues long. The CDR3 spells CASSSGLAGGQAGELFF. The CDR3 DNA is TGTGCCAGCAGTTCGGGACTAGCGGGAGGACAGGCCGGGGAGCTGTTTTTT.

Written as DNA, the CDR3 is TGCGCCAGCCATCCAACGACTAGCGGGATCTCCGGGGAGCTGTTTTTT. As protein: CASHPTTSGISGELFF. The chain carries TRBV5-1 and TRBJ2-2, with TRBD2 matching 11 bases. The V segment lost 7 bases and the J segment 6 bases; nucleotides outside the gene matches: 11. Germline CDR1 is SGHRS and CDR2 is YFSETQ. The CDR3 is 16 residues long. Full variable domain (remainder filled in from reference TRBV5-1 and TRBJ2-2): KAGVTQTPRYLIKTRGQQVTLSCSPISGHRSVSWYQQTPGQGLQFLFEYFSETQRNKGNFPGRFSGRQFSNSRSEMNVSTLELGDSALYLCASHPTTSGISGELFFGEGSRLTVL.

The gene calls are TRBV18 and TRBJ2-3; D is uncertain. V lost 4 bases and J lost 4, with 12 bases in between. Germline V CDR1 and CDR2: KGHSH, LQKENI. The CDR3 loop spans 14 amino acids. The DNA for the CDR3 is TGTGCCAGCTCACTAACGGGTACGCCAGATACGCAGTATTTT. As protein: CASSLTGTPDTQYF.

The chain uses TRBV28 and TRBJ2-1; 8 bases fit TRBD2. V shed 1 base, J shed 4 bases, and the junction held 6 bases outside the gene matches. In germline, CDR1 is MDHEN, CDR2 SYDVKM. The length of the CDR3 is 16 residues. The CDR3 coding sequence is TGTGCCAGCAGTTTATATAGCGGGATCTGGTACAATGAGCAGTTCTTC. Translated, it gives CASSLYSGIWYNEQFF.

This chain uses TRBV3-1 (or the pseudogene TRBV3-2) with TRBJ1-4; D unresolved. V lost 4 bases and J 7 bases, leaving 13 bases between the germline ends. The CDR3 covers 14 residues. Germline V CDR1 and CDR2: LGHDT, YNNKEL (reference sequence). The CDR3 DNA follows: TGTGCCAGCAGCCTGGCCTTGGTTGCTGAAAAACTGTTTTTT. This encodes CASSLALVAEKLFF.

The chain joins TRBV28 to TRBJ2-7, with 7 bases identical to TRBD2. V shed 1 base, J shed 3 bases, and the junction held 9 bases outside the gene matches. The CDR3 is 16 residues long. Germline lookup yields CDR1 MDHEN and CDR2 SYDVKM. CDR3 sequence: CASSLSRTRNLYEQYF. The CDR3 DNA reads as TGTGCCAGCAGTTTATCGCGGACTAGGAACCTCTACGAGCAGTACTTC.

The table lists this clone with a count of one. The chain is built from TRBV20-1 and TRBJ2-3; D perhaps matches TRBD2 (5 bases). Germline V gene data show CDR1 as DFQATT and CDR2 as SNEGSKA (reference sequence). The CDR3 spans 15 residues. V lost 3 bases and J 8 bases, leaving 21 bases between the germline ends. For the CDR3, the DNA is TGCAGTGCTAGTGTTGCCTGGGAGCCGGCCAGTACGCAGTATTTT. Encoded protein: CSASVAWEPASTQYF.

This clone was seen a handful of times. The rearrangement uses TRBV29-1 and TRBJ2-6, with TRBD1 identical over 8 bases. Unmatched junction bases numbered 7, after V lost 7 bases and J lost 8 bases. This CDR3 spans 13 amino acids. The germline gives CDR1 SQVTM, CDR2 ANQGSEA. CDR3 protein: CSAGTGGTNVLTF. The CDR3 DNA follows: TGCAGCGCTGGGACAGGAGGGACCAACGTCCTGACTTTC. Using reference TRBV29-1 and TRBJ2-6 for the parts outside the CDR3, the full variable domain is SAVISQKPSRDICQRGTSLTIQCQVDSQVTMMFWYRQQPGQSLTLIATANQGSEATYESGFVIDKFPISRPNLTFSTLTVSNMSPEDSSIYLCSAGTGGTNVLTFGAGSRLTVL.

V usage is TRBV5-6 and J usage is TRBJ2-4; weak D call: TRBD2 (6 bases). V lost 0 bases and J lost 15, with 16 bases in between. The CDR3 extends over 13 amino acids. Germline V gives CDR1 SGHDT, CDR2 YYEEEE. CDR3 sequence reads: CASSLAGEPRGYF. CDR3 in DNA: TGTGCCAGCAGCTTGGCGGGAGAACCAAGGGGGTACTTC.

The chain has TRBV3-1 (or the pseudogene TRBV3-2) and TRBJ1-2; 11 bases line up with TRBD1. The CDR3 totals 14 residues. J lost 8 bases, V lost 4 bases, and 6 bases had no gene match. Per the germline V gene, CDR1 is LGHDT and CDR2 is YNNKEL (reference sequence). For the CDR3, the DNA is TGTGCCAGCAGCCCGGACAGGGGGCAGCGAGGCTACACCTTC. This codes for CASSPDRGQRGYTF.

The chain joins TRBV19 to TRBJ2-2; D gene ambiguous. V was shortened by 3 bases and J by 4 bases, with 21 bases between the two germline ends. Germline values: CDR1 LNHDA, CDR2 SQIVND (reference sequence). The CDR3 sequence is 18 residues long. CDR3 bases: TGTGCCAGTAGTATTAAGTGGTCAAGGTCGGGTGTCACCGGGGAGCTGTTTTTT. It specifies CASSIKWSRSGVTGELFF.

In this sample, this clone turned up a few times. In nucleotides, the CDR3 is TGTGCCAGCAGTGCGCAGGGGGCGGGGTACGAGCAGTACTTC. Translation gives CASSAQGAGYEQYF. The J gene is TRBJ2-7, the V gene TRBV2; 8 positions agree with TRBD1. This CDR3 is built from 14 residues. Per the germline V gene, CDR1 is SNHLY and CDR2 is FYNNEI. V shed 4 bases and J 4 bases; nucleotides not matched to a gene: 6.

This clone was recorded a few times. The chain uses TRBV27 and TRBJ1-4; 8 bases match TRBD1. CDR1 and CDR2 (germline): MNHEY, SMNVEV (reference sequence). The CDR3 length is 17 residues. The trim removed 6 bases at V and 3 bases at J, leaving 12 bases unmatched. The CDR3 DNA reads TGTGCCAGCAGCCCGCCATGGGGACAGGCGTCTAATGAAAAACTGTTTTTT. Translating it yields CASSPPWGQASNEKLFF. The complete variable domain, with remaining parts taken from reference TRBV27 and TRBJ1-4, reads EAQVTQNPRYLITVTGKKLTVTCSQNMNHEYMSWYRQDPGLGLRQIYYSMNVEVTDKGDVPEGYKVSRKEKRNFPLILESPSPNQTSLYFCASSPPWGQASNEKLFFGSGTQLSVL.

The chain joins TRBV6-5 to TRBJ1-1; 9 bases are shared with TRBD1. The CDR3 has 15 residues. Germline values: CDR1 MNHEY, CDR2 SVGAGI. The J segment lost 11 bases and the V segment lost 5 bases, leaving 15 bases of the junction unmatched. CDR3 loop: CASSRTGTGSPRAFF. The CDR3 DNA reads TGTGCCAGCAGTAGGACCGGGACAGGGTCCCCCCGCGCTTTCTTT.

The chain couples TRBV13 to TRBJ2-1; 8 bases agree with TRBD2. The J segment lost 4 bases and the V segment lost 5 bases, leaving 7 bases of the junction unmatched. The CDR3 sequence is 15 residues long. Looked up from germline, CDR1 is PRHDT and CDR2 is FYEKMQ (reference sequence). In nucleotides, the CDR3 is TGTGCCAGCAGCATAGCGGGACTGGGGTACAATGAGCAGTTCTTC. Its protein is CASSIAGLGYNEQFF. Using reference TRBV13 and TRBJ2-1 for the parts outside the CDR3, the full variable domain is AAGVIQSPRHLIKEKRETATLKCYPIPRHDTVYWYQQGPGQDPQFLISFYEKMQSDKGSIPDRFSAQQFSDYHSELNMSSLELGDSALYFCASSIAGLGYNEQFFGPGTRLTVL.

This clone occurred once. The chain employs TRBV6-2 or TRBV6-3 and TRBJ1-2, with D possibly being TRBD1 (6 bases). CDR1 and CDR2 (germline): MNHEY, SVGEGT. V lost 6 bases and J lost 4, with 21 bases in between. CDR3 length: 16 residues. This chain's CDR3 is CASSPASSGVVYGYTF. In DNA form, the CDR3 reads TGTGCCAGCAGCCCTGCTTCGTCAGGGGTCGTCTATGGCTACACCTTC.

The chain combines TRBV6-1 with TRBJ2-3; D ambiguous. V dropped 4 bases and J dropped 2 bases, with 16 bases sitting between them. CDR1 is MNHNS and CDR2 is SASEGT in the germline V gene. The CDR3 is 16 residues long. In nucleotides, the CDR3 is TGTGCCAGCAGTGGTGAGAACCACTACCTCACAGATACGCAGTATTTT. Its protein is CASSGENHYLTDTQYF.